This TCR beta chain was recovered during a study of CD8+ T cells in alopecia areata. Notes on the study in general: Across lesional scalp, and particularly alopecia totalis/universalis, clonality surpassed that of normal scalp.

Sequencing used cDNA as its template, made by extracting RNA and reverse transcribing it. Produced via immunoSEQ multiplex PCR; TCRdb's table is partial and in-frame only. This table holds some 110,000 clones, 50% to 75% found once. A remark on this clone: The antigen remains unidentified.

Sample treatment: oral pan-JAK inhibitor, 5-10 mg twice daily. Sequenced material: CD8+ T cells sorted from blood, taken at week 4, from a patient treated with tofacitinib. This clonotype originated in a human donor with alopecia areata.

This CDR3 is CASSEPRGYGYTF. In DNA, the CDR3 is TGTGCCAGCAGTGAACCCAGGGGGTATGGCTACACCTTC. The chain combines TRBV6-4 with TRBJ1-2, with 7 bases aligning to TRBD1. V shed 3 bases, J shed 5 bases, and the junction held 3 bases outside the gene matches. This CDR3 comprises 13 residues. CDR1 is MRHNA, CDR2 SNTAGT, per germline.